The subject of this entry is one T cell receptor (beta chain). The antigen is not known. This sample is drawn from a study of T cell responses to AZD1222 COVID-19 vaccine. General study points: Repertoires were sampled only after the peak T cell response. Distributed over spike, vaccine-associated CD4 TCRs predominated at 160-218 and 743-854. Of spike-specific TCRs, nearly half reportedly target regions left unmutated in variants. Increases in Spike-specific TCR breadth and depth were seen after two AZD1222 doses.

V was trimmed by 3 bases and J by 8 bases, leaving 10 bases between them. Germline CDR1 is SGHNT and CDR2 is YENEEA. The CDR3 is 12 residues long. TCRdb's table, derived via immunoSEQ multiplex PCR, lists solely in-frame clones and lacks some. There are under 150,000 clones in the sample; around 89% occur only once, and 11% lies in the top ten. Here the sequenced sample was peripheral blood, taken on day 0 of MenACWY control vaccination. The gene calls are TRBV11-3 and TRBJ1-2; D gene uncertain. The TCR comes from an adult in good health. CDR3 protein: CASSFLQDGYTF. CDR3 DNA: TGTGCCAGCAGCTTCCTGCAGGACGGCTACACCTTC.